These 17 T cell receptor beta chains were all obtained from the same sample, sequenced in a study of CD8 T cells in ankylosing spondylitis. One entry per CDR3 protein results from TCRdb running MiXCR on the 5' RACE reads. The sample records 180,000 or so distinct CDR3 sequences, more than 9% being singletons. The sample comprised blood, either unsorted or a sorted T cell fraction (not recorded which). These TCRs come from a male donor with ankylosing spondylitis or in good health (not recorded which).

This clonotype was seen at least ten times. The chain recombines TRBV6-1 with TRBJ2-7; D gene ambiguous. The CDR3 extends over 14 amino acids. CDR1 and CDR2 from the germline V gene are MNHNS and SASEGT. V was shortened by 8 bases and J by 3 bases, with 17 bases between the two germline ends. The DNA for the CDR3 is TGTGCCAGCTCAGCCCCAGGAACCGACTACGAGCAGTACTTC. As protein: CASSAPGTDYEQYF.

The CDR3 here is CASSQSQLAGEQKTQYF. The CDR3 region has the DNA TGTGCCAGCAGCCAATCCCAGCTAGCGGGAGAACAGAAGACCCAGTACTTC. J is TRBJ2-5 and V is TRBV4-2; the match to TRBD2 covers 10 bases. V lost 2 bases and J lost 6; bases outside the gene matches: 12. The CDR3 is 17 residues long. CDR1 and CDR2 (germline): LGHNA, YNFKEQ.

This clonotype has a handful of counts. The rearrangement uses TRBV7-9 and TRBJ2-7; 7 bases align to TRBD1. Germline assignment: CDR1 SEHNR and CDR2 FQNEAQ (reference sequence). V shed 5 bases and J 3 bases; nucleotides not matched to a gene: 16. This CDR3 has 17 amino acids. CDR3 in amino acids: CASSPTPGDRVDYEQYF. In DNA, the CDR3 is TGTGCCAGCAGCCCTACCCCCGGCGACAGGGTCGACTACGAGCAGTACTTC. The full variable domain, its missing parts supplied by reference TRBV7-9 and TRBJ2-7, is DTGVSQNPRHKITKRGQNVTFRCDPISEHNRLYWYRQTLGQGPEFLTYFQNEAQLEKSRLLSDRFSAERPKGSFSTLEIQRTEQGDSAMYLCASSPTPGDRVDYEQYFGPGTRLTVT.

The V and J genes are TRBV11-3 and TRBJ1-1; D is ambiguous. The CDR3 runs to 14 residues. Looked up from germline, CDR1 is SGHNT and CDR2 is YENEEA. The ends were cut back, 2 bases at V and 1 base at J, with 8 bases in the middle. The CDR3 protein is CASSLNRRNTEAFF. CDR3 nucleotide sequence: TGTGCCAGCAGCTTAAACCGTCGGAACACTGAAGCTTTCTTT.

Points on this clonotype: A clone one base away is much larger, so this may be a read error. J is TRBJ2-1 and V is TRBV6-1; no reliable D call. Trimming removed 6 bases at V and 9 bases at J, with 9 bases between. The germline V gene has CDR1 MNHNS and CDR2 SASEGT. The CDR3 runs 11 residues. The CDR3 loop is CASRLNTEQFF. In DNA form, the CDR3 reads TGTGCCAGCAGGCTCAACACTGAGCAGTTCTTC.

This chain connects TRBV5-1 to TRBJ2-5, with TRBD1 as a possible D gene (6 bases). Per germline, CDR1 SGHRS and CDR2 YFSETQ. Trimming stripped 4 bases from V and 4 bases from J, with 14 bases between. CDR3 size: 14 residues. CDR3 DNA: TGCGCCAGCAGCACCTCGACAGGAGGAGAGACCCAGTACTTC. It translates to CASSTSTGGETQYF.

CDR3 nucleotide sequence: TGCGCCAGCAGCTTTGGTCATAGGGGGACCGGGGAGCTGTTTTTT. Protein sequence: CASSFGHRGTGELFF. This chain connects TRBV5-1 to TRBJ2-2, with D possibly matching TRBD1 (6 bases). V dropped 2 bases and J dropped 5 bases, with 13 bases sitting between them. The CDR3 is 15 amino acids. Germline V CDR1 and CDR2: SGHRS, YFSETQ.

The sample holds many counts of this clonotype. The J gene is TRBJ2-1, the V gene TRBV5-1; 9 bases match TRBD2. The junction had 6 bases not matched to a gene; V was cut back by 3 bases and J by 5 bases. CDR1 and CDR2 from the germline V gene are SGHRS and YFSETQ. The CDR3 contains 15 residues. The CDR3 nucleotides read TGCGCCAGCAGCTCAATTAGCGGGGGCCACAATGAGCAGTTCTTC. Protein: CASSSISGGHNEQFF.

This clonotype was recorded many times. V usage is TRBV7-8 and J usage is TRBJ2-2; TRBD2 aligns across 13 bases. CDR3 size: 17 residues. Trimming removed 5 bases from V and 1 base from J; junction bases left unmatched: 4. Per the germline V gene, CDR1 is SGHVS and CDR2 is FQNEAQ. The DNA for the CDR3 is TGTGCCAGCAGCCCAGGGACTAGCGGGATGAACACCGGGGAGCTGTTTTTT. This translates into CASSPGTSGMNTGELFF. The variable domain in full, completed from reference TRBV7-8 and TRBJ2-2, reads GAGVSQSPRYKVAKRGQDVALRCDPISGHVSLFWYQQALGQGPEFLTYFQNEAQLDKSGLPSDRFFAERPEGSVSTLKIQRTQQEDSAVYLCASSPGTSGMNTGELFFGEGSRLTVL.

This clonotype came up many times. The chain links TRBV5-6 to TRBJ2-3, with D unresolved. The CDR3 runs to 12 residues. Trimming cost V 1 base and J 6 bases, with 6 bases left between them. Germline assignment: CDR1 SGHDT and CDR2 YYEEEE. The CDR3 reads CASSLLPDTQYF. The CDR3 DNA reads as TGTGCCAGCAGCTTGTTACCGGATACGCAGTATTTT. The full variable domain, completed using reference TRBV5-6 and TRBJ2-3, is DAGVTQSPTHLIKTRGQQVTLRCSPKSGHDTVSWYQQALGQGPQFIFQYYEEEERQRGNFPDRFSGHQFPNYSSELNVNALLLGDSALYLCASSLLPDTQYFGPGTRLTVL.

The sample holds many counts of this clonotype. V is TRBV11-2 and J is TRBJ2-4; 7 nucleotides line up with TRBD2. V was pared by 0 bases and J by 6 bases, with 14 bases of the junction left unmatched. This CDR3 spans 18 amino acids. CDR1 is SGHAT, CDR2 FQNNGV, per germline. CDR3 sequence reads: CASSLEGGNPAFLNIQYF. CDR3 sequence (DNA): TGTGCCAGCAGCTTAGAGGGAGGGAATCCCGCGTTCCTAAACATTCAGTACTTC. Full variable domain (missing parts from reference TRBV11-2 and TRBJ2-4): EAGVAQSPRYKIIEKRQSVAFWCNPISGHATLYWYQQILGQGPKLLIQFQNNGVVDDSQLPKDRFSAERLKGVDSTLKIQPAKLEDSAVYLCASSLEGGNPAFLNIQYFGAGTRLSVL.

There are many counts of this clonotype. The chain employs TRBV29-1 and TRBJ2-3; D gene uncertain. Deletions cut 6 bases from V and 5 bases from J, with 21 bases between. Looked up from germline, CDR1 is SQVTM and CDR2 is ANQGSEA. CDR3 length: 15 residues. The CDR3: CSVLLNPPVRDTQYF. CDR3 DNA sequence: TGCAGCGTGCTACTGAACCCTCCCGTTCGAGATACGCAGTATTTT.

V and J are TRBV15 and TRBJ2-2; D gene ambiguous. V dropped 3 bases and J dropped 7 bases, with 18 bases sitting between them. The CDR3 is 16 residues long. From germline, CDR1 is LNHNV and CDR2 YYDKDF (reference sequence). The CDR3 region is CATSSSLRGFHGELFF. Written as DNA, the CDR3 is TGTGCCACCAGCAGTTCCCTTCGCGGTTTCCACGGGGAGCTGTTTTTT. The entire variable domain, with the rest obtained from reference TRBV15 and TRBJ2-2, is as follows: DAMVIQNPRYQVTQFGKPVTLSCSQTLNHNVMYWYQQKSSQAPKLLFHYYDKDFNNEADTPDNFQSRRPNTSFCFLDIRSPGLGDTAMYLCATSSSLRGFHGELFFGEGSRLTVL.

This clonotype has only one observation. This rearrangement joins TRBV5-6 to TRBJ2-5, with D unresolved. Trimming cost V 4 bases and J 2 bases, with 9 bases left between them. The V gene's germline CDR1 is SGHDT and CDR2 YYEEEE. The CDR3 loop spans 13 amino acids. CDR3 residues: CASSHDLQETQYF. CDR3 nucleotides: TGTGCCAGCAGCCACGATTTACAAGAGACCCAGTACTTC.

V usage is TRBV6-5 and J usage is TRBJ1-5, with TRBD1 identical over 7 bases. Losses at the gene ends were 2 bases for V and 1 base for J; bases not matched to a gene: 5. Germline V gives CDR1 MNHEY, CDR2 SVGAGI. CDR3 length: 16 residues. In DNA form, the CDR3 reads TGTGCCAGCAGTTACGAACAGGGGAGCAGCAATCAGCCCCAGCATTTT. This sequence encodes CASSYEQGSSNQPQHF.

In its sample, this clonotype was seen many times. The J gene is TRBJ2-7, the V gene TRBV25-1, with D maybe TRBD1 (6 bases). The CDR3 is made up of 13 amino acids. Germline assignment: CDR1 MGHDK and CDR2 SYGVNS. V was pared by 4 bases and J by 2 bases, with 9 bases between. In nucleotides, the CDR3 is TGTGCCAGCAGTGGCCACAGGGCCTACGAGCAGTACTTC. The encoded protein is CASSGHRAYEQYF.

This clonotype was observed many times. The chain links TRBV9 to TRBJ2-3; unclear D gene. Germline V CDR1 and CDR2: SGDLS, YYNGEE. Trimming took 0 bases from V and 6 from J, leaving 5 bases between them. The CDR3 totals 12 residues. In DNA, the CDR3 is TGTGCCAGCAGCGTAGCCCAGGATACGCAGTATTTT. Translating gives CASSVAQDTQYF.